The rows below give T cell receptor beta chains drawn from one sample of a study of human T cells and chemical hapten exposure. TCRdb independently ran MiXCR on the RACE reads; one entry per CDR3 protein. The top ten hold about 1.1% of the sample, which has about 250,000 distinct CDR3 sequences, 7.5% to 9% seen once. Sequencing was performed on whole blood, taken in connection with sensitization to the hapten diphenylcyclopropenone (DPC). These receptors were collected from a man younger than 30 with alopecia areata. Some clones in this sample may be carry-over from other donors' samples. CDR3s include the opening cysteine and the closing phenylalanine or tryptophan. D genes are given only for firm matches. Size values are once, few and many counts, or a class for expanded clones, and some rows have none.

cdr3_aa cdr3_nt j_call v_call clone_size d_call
CASSPHPLGQAGTDTQYF TGTGCCAGCAGCCCACACCCTTTGGGACAGGCCGGCACAGATACGCAGTATTTT TRBJ2-3 TRBV11-1 - TRBD1
CASSFVWQGYGYTF TGTGCCAGCAGTTTTGTGTGGCAGGGCTATGGCTACACCTTC TRBJ1-2 TRBV12-3/TRBV12-4 few -
CASSGGTEFTGELFF TGTGCCAGCAGTGGGGGGACAGAGTTCACCGGGGAGCTGTTTTTT TRBJ2-2 TRBV6-5 few -
CASSQTTAKYGYTF TGTGCCAGCAGCCAAACGACAGCGAAGTATGGCTACACCTTC TRBJ1-2 TRBV14 - -
CASRLGQKNQPQHF TGTGCCAGCAGGCTAGGACAGAAAAATCAGCCCCAGCATTTT TRBJ1-5 TRBV28 few -
CASSWTGGLGEQYF TGTGCCAGCAGCTGGACAGGGGGCTTGGGAGAGCAGTACTTC TRBJ2-7 TRBV12-3/TRBV12-4 - TRBD1
CAISERANQETQYF TGTGCCATCAGTGAGAGGGCCAACCAAGAGACCCAGTACTTC TRBJ2-5 TRBV10-3 few -
CASSFGREETQYF TGTGCCAGCAGCTTCGGCAGGGAAGAGACCCAGTACTTC TRBJ2-5 TRBV7-9 many -
CASSLYGDGNQPQHF TGTGCCAGCAGCTTATACGGAGATGGCAATCAGCCCCAGCATTTT TRBJ1-5 TRBV11-2 - -
CASSLTFDNEQFF TGTGCCAGCAGCTTAACGTTCGACAATGAGCAGTTCTTC TRBJ2-1 TRBV7-3 - -
CASSYRGAVLGNEQFF TGTGCCAGCAGTTACCGTGGGGCCGTACTTGGTAATGAGCAGTTCTTC TRBJ2-1 TRBV28 - -
CSVEDLAGSGNTIYF TGCAGCGTTGAAGATCTTGCGGGGTCCGGAAACACCATATATTTT TRBJ1-3 TRBV29-1 - -
CASRPRTGANYGYTF TGTGCCAGCAGACCCCGGACAGGGGCTAACTATGGCTACACCTTC TRBJ1-2 TRBV28 - TRBD1
CSGEGQGSYNEQFF TGCAGCGGTGAGGGACAGGGGTCCTACAATGAGCAGTTCTTC TRBJ2-1 TRBV29-1 few TRBD1
CASRQGMNTEAFF TGTGCCAGCAGACAGGGCATGAACACTGAAGCTTTCTTT TRBJ1-1 TRBV6-6 few -
CSARGQPGGRGTDTQYF TGCAGTGCTAGAGGTCAGCCCGGTGGTAGGGGCACAGATACGCAGTATTTT TRBJ2-3 TRBV20-1 few -
CASSQEVAESYEQYF TGCGCCAGCAGCCAGGAGGTAGCGGAATCCTACGAGCAGTACTTC TRBJ2-7 TRBV4-3 few -
CASSQPIARDSGNTIYF TGCGCCAGCAGCCAACCCATAGCCAGGGACTCTGGAAACACCATATATTTT TRBJ1-3 TRBV4-1 few -
CAGSQFFGGPEAFF TGCGCCGGCAGCCAATTTTTTGGGGGGCCCGAAGCTTTCTTT TRBJ1-1 TRBV4-1 - -
CASRTRQGRNEQFF TGTGCCAGCAGGACTAGACAGGGGAGGAATGAGCAGTTCTTC TRBJ2-1 TRBV12-3/TRBV12-4 - TRBD1
CASSLIGSQETQYF TGTGCCAGCAGTTTAATTGGCAGCCAAGAGACCCAGTACTTC TRBJ2-5 TRBV12-3/TRBV12-4 many -
CSARDRGEEQFF TGCAGTGCTAGAGATAGGGGGGAGGAGCAGTTCTTC TRBJ2-1 TRBV20-1 few -
CSAPRTGGSSPLHF TGCAGTGCTCCCCGGACAGGGGGTTCATCACCCCTCCACTTT TRBJ1-6 TRBV20-1 few TRBD1
CASNERLGTSGHQFF TGTGCCAGCAACGAGAGACTTGGGACTAGCGGGCATCAGTTCTTC TRBJ2-1 TRBV12-3/TRBV12-4 few TRBD2
CASTKDWTGGTTEAFF TGTGCCAGCACCAAGGACTGGACAGGGGGGACCACTGAAGCTTTCTTT TRBJ1-1 TRBV28 - TRBD1
CASSRLGGEVGTDTQYF TGTGCCAGCAGCCGCCTAGGGGGGGAGGTTGGCACAGATACGCAGTATTTT TRBJ2-3 TRBV14 - -
CASSGFPGLIAKNIQYF TGTGCCAGCAGCGGATTCCCGGGACTCATAGCCAAAAACATTCAGTACTTC TRBJ2-4 TRBV7-8 - -
CASSPPTGGSEAFF TGCGCCAGCAGCCCCCCTACAGGGGGCTCTGAAGCTTTCTTT TRBJ1-1 TRBV5-1 - TRBD1
CASSEDRIYTEAFF TGTGCCAGCAGTGAGGACAGGATTTACACTGAAGCTTTCTTT TRBJ1-1 TRBV6-1 few TRBD1
CASIGPAPREQYF TGTGCCAGCATTGGGCCGGCCCCCAGGGAGCAGTACTTC TRBJ2-7 TRBV28 few -